Here is one T cell receptor beta chain with its context. The data were produced by immunoSEQ multiplex PCR, yet TCRdb's version contains in-frame clones alone and is incomplete. The sample records 25,000 to 35,000 clones, around nine tenths being singletons. Trimming pared 2 bases from V and 3 bases from J, leaving 5 bases between. The CDR3 runs to 12 residues. Germline CDR1 is SNHLY and CDR2 is FYNNEI. Treatment noted: randomized to nivolumab then ipilimumab (arm A) or the reverse (arm B). No patient had prior DNA-damaging chemotherapy. PBMC sorting kept live CD3+CD8+ cells without CD19 or CD56. This entry belongs to a study of sequential checkpoint blockade in melanoma. Study-level information: Maintenance nivolumab came after either treatment sequence.

The TCR comes from a human donor with melanoma. Sequenced here: CD8+ T cells sorted from blood (inferred from file names), sampled from a patient given nivolumab and ipilimumab in sequence. The V and J genes are TRBV2 and TRBJ2-7; possible D gene TRBD2, 5 bases. The CDR3 coding sequence is TGTGCCAGCAGTGAACGGGACTACGAGCAGTACTTC. Encoded protein: CASSERDYEQYF.